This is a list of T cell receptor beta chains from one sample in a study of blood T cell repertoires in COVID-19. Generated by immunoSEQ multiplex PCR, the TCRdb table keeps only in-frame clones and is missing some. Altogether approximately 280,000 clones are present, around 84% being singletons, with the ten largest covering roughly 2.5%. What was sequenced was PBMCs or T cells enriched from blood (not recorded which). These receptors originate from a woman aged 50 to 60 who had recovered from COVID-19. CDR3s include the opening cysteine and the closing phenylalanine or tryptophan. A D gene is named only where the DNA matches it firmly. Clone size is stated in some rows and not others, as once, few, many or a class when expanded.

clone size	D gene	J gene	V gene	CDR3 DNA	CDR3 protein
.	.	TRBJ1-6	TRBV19	TGTGCCAGTAGTATTGGGGAGTCACCCCTCCACTTT	CASSIGESPLHF
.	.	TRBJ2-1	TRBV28	TGTGCCAGCTCCCGTGGAGGTAGCATCGGCATGGAGCAGTTCTTC	CASSRGGSIGMEQFF
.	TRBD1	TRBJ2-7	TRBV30	TGTGCCTGGAGTGAGCCCGGGAGGACAGGGGCTTACGAGCAGTACTTC	CAWSEPGRTGAYEQYF
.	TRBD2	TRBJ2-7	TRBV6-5	TGTGCCAGCGGACGGACTAGCGGGGTCTACGAGCAGTACTTC	CASGRTSGVYEQYF
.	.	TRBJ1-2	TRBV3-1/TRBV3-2	TGTGCCAGCAGCCACGGGGGGTTTAGCTATGGCTACACCTTC	CASSHGGFSYGYTF
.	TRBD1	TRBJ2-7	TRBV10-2	TGCGCCAGCAGTAGAACCGGGACAGGATTCTCCTACGAGCAGTACTTC	CASSRTGTGFSYEQYF
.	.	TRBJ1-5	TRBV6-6	TGTGCCAGCACTACCAGGGGTAATAGCAATCAGCCCCAGCATTTT	CASTTRGNSNQPQHF
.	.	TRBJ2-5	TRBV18	TGTGCCAGCTCACCACCGTTAGCAGGGGAGACCCAGTACTTC	CASSPPLAGETQYF
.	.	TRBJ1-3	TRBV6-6	TGTGCCAGCAGTTATAGTGGAAACACCATATATTTT	CASSYSGNTIYF
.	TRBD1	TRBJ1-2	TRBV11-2	TGTGCCAGCAGCTTGTTGGGACAGAACTATGGCTACACCTTC	CASSLLGQNYGYTF
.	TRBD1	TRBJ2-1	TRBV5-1	TGCGCCAGCAGCTCTCGACAGGGTACCTACAATGAGCAGTTCTTC	CASSSRQGTYNEQFF
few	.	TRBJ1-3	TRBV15	TGTGCCACCAGCGGGAGTAGGGGACTGGGAAACACCATATATTTT	CATSGSRGLGNTIYF
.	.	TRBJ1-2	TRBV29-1	TGCAGCGTTGAAAAGGTGGGCGCTGGCTACACCTTC	CSVEKVGAGYTF
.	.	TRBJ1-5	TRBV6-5	TGTGCCAGCAGTCAGAACAGTATCAATCAGCCCCAGCATTTT	CASSQNSINQPQHF
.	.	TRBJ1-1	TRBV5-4	TGTGCCAGCAGCTTGTCCAGGCCGTTGGCGAACACTGAAGCTTTCTTT	CASSLSRPLANTEAFF
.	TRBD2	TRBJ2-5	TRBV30	TGTGCCTGGAGTGGCGGGACTAGCCCGGGAGAGACCCAGTACTTC	CAWSGGTSPGETQYF
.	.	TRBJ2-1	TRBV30	TGTGCCTGGAGTGTACACTACAATGAGCAGTTCTTC	CAWSVHYNEQFF
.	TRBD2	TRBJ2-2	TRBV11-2	TGTGCCAGCAGCCCTACTAGCGGGGGGTACGCCGGGGAGCTGTTTTTT	CASSPTSGGYAGELFF
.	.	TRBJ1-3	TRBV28	TGTGCCAGCAGTTTACCAGACCGGGGGAACACCATATATTTT	CASSLPDRGNTIYF
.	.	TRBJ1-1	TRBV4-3	TGCGCCAGCAGCCGGATGGACTATAAGGGGTGGAACACTGAAGCTTTCTTT	CASSRMDYKGWNTEAFF
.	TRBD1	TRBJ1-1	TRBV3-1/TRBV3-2	TGTGCCAGCAGCCTTCGAGACAGGGACACTGAAGCTTTCTTT	CASSLRDRDTEAFF
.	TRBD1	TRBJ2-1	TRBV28	TGTGCCACCACCCGTGGGGGACAGGGGACCTTCAATGAGCAGTTCTTC	CATTRGGQGTFNEQFF
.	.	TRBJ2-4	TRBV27	TGTGCCAGCACCCCTCGGGCCAAAAACATTCAGTACTTC	CASTPRAKNIQYF
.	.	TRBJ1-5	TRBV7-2	TGTGCCAGCAGCAAAGAACAGGGATACGGGCAGCCCCAGCATTTT	CASSKEQGYGQPQHF
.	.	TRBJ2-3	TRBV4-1	TGCGCCAGCAGCCAGGACCTTACAGGACAGAGTAACACAGATACGCAGTATTTT	CASSQDLTGQSNTDTQYF
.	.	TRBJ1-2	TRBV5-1	TGCGCCAGCAGCTTTGACAGAGCGGGCTACACCTTC	CASSFDRAGYTF
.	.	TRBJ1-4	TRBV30	TGTGCCTGGATCACGGCCGGGGGGAAACTGTTTTTT	CAWITAGGKLFF
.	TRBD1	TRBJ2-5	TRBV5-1	TGCGCCAGCAGCTTGGCTGGGCAGGGGGCGGAGACCCAGTACTTC	CASSLAGQGAETQYF
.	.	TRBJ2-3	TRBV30	TGTGCCTGGAGTTCACGAGTGGGCACAGATACGCAGTATTTT	CAWSSRVGTDTQYF
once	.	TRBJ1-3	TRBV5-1	TGCGCCAGCAGCTTGTCTCCAGGCGAAGACACCATATATTTT	CASSLSPGEDTIYF
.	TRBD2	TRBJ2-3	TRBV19	TGTGCCAGTAGTATCCGGCTAGCGGGAGTGGATACGCAGTATTTT	CASSIRLAGVDTQYF
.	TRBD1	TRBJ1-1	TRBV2	TGTGCCAGCATCCGACAGGGATCGAACACTGAAGCTTTCTTT	CASIRQGSNTEAFF
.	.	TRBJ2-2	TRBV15	TGTGCCACCCCTTCGGCGGGGTTGACTACTCCGAACACCGGGGAGCTGTTTTTT	CATPSAGLTTPNTGELFF
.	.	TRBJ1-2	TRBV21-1	TGTGCCAGCAGCAAAGCGAAGCAGGGGAGCGGCTACACCTTC	CASSKAKQGSGYTF
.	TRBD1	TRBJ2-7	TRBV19	TGTGCCAGTAGTGCCTGGACAGGAGGTATGGACGAGCAGTACTTC	CASSAWTGGMDEQYF
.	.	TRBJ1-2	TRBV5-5	TGTGCCAGCAGCTTGGAACGACAGCATTATGGCTACACCTTC	CASSLERQHYGYTF
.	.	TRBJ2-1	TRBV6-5	TGTGCCAGCAGTTCTTCCTCCTACAATGAGCAGTTCTTC	CASSSSSYNEQFF
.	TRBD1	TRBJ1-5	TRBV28	TGTGCCAGCAGTCCCGAGGGACAGGGTGGCAATCAGCCCCAGCATTTT	CASSPEGQGGNQPQHF